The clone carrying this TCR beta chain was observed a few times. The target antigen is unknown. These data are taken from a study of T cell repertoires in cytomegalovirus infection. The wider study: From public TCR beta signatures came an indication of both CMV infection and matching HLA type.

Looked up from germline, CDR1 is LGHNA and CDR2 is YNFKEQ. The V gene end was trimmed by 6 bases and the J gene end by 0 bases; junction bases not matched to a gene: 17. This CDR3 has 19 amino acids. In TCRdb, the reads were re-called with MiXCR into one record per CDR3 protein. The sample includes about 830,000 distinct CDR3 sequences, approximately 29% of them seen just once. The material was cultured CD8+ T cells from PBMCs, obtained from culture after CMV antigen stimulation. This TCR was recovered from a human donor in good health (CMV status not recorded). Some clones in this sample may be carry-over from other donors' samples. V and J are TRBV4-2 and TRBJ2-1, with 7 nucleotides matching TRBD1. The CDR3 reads CASRSSPPTGSYSYNEQFF. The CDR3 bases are TGTGCCAGCAGGTCTAGCCCTCCGACAGGGAGCTACTCCTACAATGAGCAGTTCTTC.